Below are 29 T cell receptor beta chains sequenced from a single sample in a study of T cell responses to AZD1222 COVID-19 vaccine. Assay used: immunoSEQ multiplex PCR; TCRdb lists only in-frame clones, some missing. The sample includes 75,000 to 90,000 clones, 86% of them seen just once. The sample here was peripheral blood, taken on day 0 of AZD1222 vaccination. These TCRs come from an adult in good health.

This chain uses TRBV7-8 with TRBJ1-3; D not resolved. This CDR3 is 15 amino acids long. Germline V lookup: CDR1 SGHVS, CDR2 FQNEAQ. Trimming stripped 5 bases from V and 4 bases from J, with 15 bases between. This CDR3 reads CASSPRTVAGNTIYF. The CDR3 DNA sequence: TGTGCCAGCAGCCCTCGGACGGTGGCGGGAAACACCATATATTTT.

The sample holds one count of this clone. The chain joins TRBV6-6 to TRBJ1-3, with D hard to call. The germline gives CDR1 MNHNY, CDR2 SVGAGI (reference sequence). The V end lost 2 bases, the J end lost 3 bases, and 11 bases lay between the germline ends. The CDR3 contains 15 residues. In nucleotides, the CDR3 is TGTGCCAGCAGTTACCGGGAGAAAAGTGGAAACACCATATATTTT. The encoded protein is CASSYREKSGNTIYF.

V usage is TRBV4-1 and J usage is TRBJ1-5; a possible D gene is TRBD1 (6 bases). V shed 8 bases and J shed 0 bases, with 14 bases lying between them. This CDR3 has 15 amino acids. Germline lookup yields CDR1 MGHRA and CDR2 YSYEKL. The CDR3 is CASGRGGISNQPQHF. As DNA, the CDR3 is TGCGCCAGCGGACGAGGGGGGATTAGCAATCAGCCCCAGCATTTT.

The chain couples TRBV6-6 to TRBJ2-1; D is uncertain. The germline CDR1 and CDR2 sequences are MNHNY and SVGAGI (reference sequence). This CDR3 contains 16 residues. V shed 6 bases and J shed 0 bases, with 15 bases lying between them. The CDR3 nucleotides are TGTGCCAGCAGCCCTAAGGTGGGGTACTCCTACAATGAGCAGTTCTTC. Protein sequence: CASSPKVGYSYNEQFF.

This chain uses TRBV7-2 with TRBJ2-2; possibly TRBD1 for D (6 bases). With 5 bases removed from V and 9 bases from J, the gap between germline ends came to 25 bases. The germline V gene encodes CDR1 SGHTA and CDR2 FQGNSA. CDR3 size: 17 residues. The CDR3 DNA reads TGTGCCAGCAGCCCACCAAGGGGGTGGGGGATGGTCAGGGAGCTGTTTTTT. Residues: CASSPPRGWGMVRELFF.

This clone has a single count. The rearrangement links TRBV5-4 to TRBJ1-6; D is perhaps TRBD1 (5 bases). The germline gives CDR1 SGHNT, CDR2 YYREEE (reference sequence). V shed 4 bases and J shed 4 bases, with 12 bases lying between them. The CDR3 has 15 amino acids. The DNA for the CDR3 is TGTGCCAGCAGCCAGGGCCAGGCTTATAATTCACCCCTCCACTTT. Its translation: CASSQGQAYNSPLHF.

This chain links TRBV28 with TRBJ2-2; 7 bases match TRBD2. Losses at the gene ends were 3 bases for V and 5 bases for J; bases not matched to a gene: 15. Germline-derived CDR1 and CDR2 are MDHEN and SYDVKM. There are 18 residues in the CDR3. The CDR3 protein is CASSFGLAGSPGTGELFF. The DNA for the CDR3 is TGTGCCAGCAGTTTCGGGTTAGCGGGTTCCCCCGGGACCGGGGAGCTGTTTTTT.

This clone was detected a few times. V usage is TRBV7-9 and J usage is TRBJ2-7; D unclear. The CDR3 sequence is 14 residues long. Germline V gene sequence: CDR1 SEHNR, CDR2 FQNEAQ (reference sequence). V lost 3 bases and J lost 5, with 14 bases in between. The CDR3 sequence: CASSFGQIKDEQYF. The CDR3 nucleotides are TGTGCCAGCAGCTTCGGTCAGATAAAAGACGAGCAGTACTTC.

V is TRBV6-5 and J is TRBJ2-5, with D possibly being TRBD1 (6 bases). The CDR3 loop spans 13 amino acids. Germline CDR1 and CDR2: MNHEY and SVGAGI. Trimming cost V 8 bases and J 0 bases, with 10 bases left between them. The CDR3 sequence: CASPGENQETQYF. The CDR3 nucleotides read TGTGCCAGCCCAGGGGAAAACCAAGAGACCCAGTACTTC.

The J gene is TRBJ2-1, the V gene TRBV19; 9 bases agree with TRBD2. This CDR3 is 15 amino acids long. Per germline, CDR1 LNHDA and CDR2 SQIVND (reference sequence). The trim removed 6 bases at V and 0 bases at J, leaving 3 bases unmatched. This CDR3 is CASSALAGSYNEQFF. In DNA form, the CDR3 reads TGTGCCAGTAGCGCACTAGCGGGCTCCTACAATGAGCAGTTCTTC.

This chain uses TRBV19 with TRBJ1-5; tentatively, D is TRBD1 (5 bases). Germline CDR1 reads LNHDA; CDR2 reads SQIVND (reference sequence). V was shortened by 10 bases and J by 3 bases, with 19 bases between the two germline ends. CDR3 length equals 15 residues. The chain's CDR3 is CATRPSRVNNQPQHF. CDR3 nucleotide sequence: TGTGCCACCCGACCCTCCAGGGTCAACAATCAGCCCCAGCATTTT.

The chain carries TRBV7-6 and TRBJ1-5; 7 bases line up with TRBD1. The junction had 9 bases not matched to a gene; V was cut back by 1 base and J by 6 bases. This CDR3 contains 16 residues. Germline CDR1 is SGHVS and CDR2 is FNYEAQ. This chain's CDR3 is CASSLGPTGNLQPQHF. For the CDR3, the DNA is TGTGCCAGCAGCTTAGGTCCGACAGGGAATCTTCAGCCCCAGCATTTT.

CDR3 nucleotides: TGCGCCAGCAGCATAATACAGGGAAACTACACCTTC. This translates into CASSIIQGNYTF. The chain recombines TRBV5-1 with TRBJ1-2; D might be TRBD1 (6 bases). Trimming took off 4 bases at V and 10 bases at J, with 14 bases between the two ends. The germline V gene has CDR1 SGHRS and CDR2 YFSETQ. CDR3 length: 12 amino acids.

This chain links TRBV19 with TRBJ1-6; 7 nucleotides match TRBD1. In germline, CDR1 is LNHDA, CDR2 SQIVND (reference sequence). The V segment lost 4 bases and the J segment 7 bases; nucleotides outside the gene matches: 10. This CDR3 region has 16 residues. This chain's CDR3 is CASSKTQEGANSPLHF. The DNA of the CDR3 is TGTGCCAGTAGTAAAACCCAGGAGGGGGCCAATTCACCCCTCCACTTT.

The chain combines TRBV29-1 with TRBJ1-1, with D tentatively TRBD1 (5 bases). CDR1 SQVTM and CDR2 ANQGSEA come from the germline V gene. The CDR3 covers 12 residues. V was shortened by 6 bases and J by 0 bases, with 8 bases between the two germline ends. CDR3 loop: CSVGVLNTEAFF. CDR3 DNA sequence: TGCAGCGTGGGGGTTTTGAACACTGAAGCTTTCTTT.

This chain connects TRBV18 to TRBJ1-3; tentative D call: TRBD1 (6 bases). The CDR3 covers 14 residues. From germline, CDR1 is KGHSH and CDR2 LQKENI. V gave up 2 bases and J gave up 7 bases, with 12 bases separating them. The CDR3 spells CASSPGQSGNTIYF. Here the CDR3 DNA reads TGTGCCAGCTCACCAGGACAGTCAGGCAACACCATATATTTT.

This clone was observed a few times. The rearrangement uses TRBV11-2 and TRBJ2-2; D gene ambiguous. This CDR3 is built from 13 residues. Trimming removed 3 bases from V and 4 bases from J, with 6 bases in between. Germline V gene sequence: CDR1 SGHAT, CDR2 FQNNGV. CDR3 in DNA: TGTGCCAGCAGCTTGGTCATCACCGGGGAGCTGTTTTTT. Encoded protein: CASSLVITGELFF.

This clone was recorded once. The chain combines TRBV15 with TRBJ2-7; 8 positions agree with TRBD1. CDR1 and CDR2 from the germline V gene are LNHNV and YYDKDF (reference sequence). V gave up 3 bases and J gave up 0 bases; unmatched junction bases: 7. CDR3 length equals 16 residues. Here the CDR3 DNA reads TGTGCCACCAGCAGGGGGACAGGTTCGAGCTCCTACGAGCAGTACTTC. Translated: CATSRGTGSSSYEQYF.

The chain joins TRBV5-6 to TRBJ1-4; no definite D call. This CDR3 region has 12 residues. Germline V CDR1 and CDR2: SGHDT, YYEEEE. V gave up 0 bases and J gave up 8 bases, with 5 bases separating them. The CDR3 region is CASSLGQEKLFF. As DNA, the CDR3 is TGTGCCAGCAGCTTGGGGCAGGAAAAACTGTTTTTT.

The sample holds one count of this clone. V is TRBV4-2 and J is TRBJ2-3; D is possibly TRBD1 (5 bases). The germline V gene encodes CDR1 LGHNA and CDR2 YNFKEQ. V lost 1 base and J lost 2, with 19 bases in between. The CDR3 totals 18 residues. The CDR3 DNA reads TGTGCCAGCAGCCAAGGCCGTGGACAAGGCCTCCTCACAGATACGCAGTATTTT. This sequence encodes CASSQGRGQGLLTDTQYF.

The chain joins TRBV6-5 to TRBJ2-1; the D is unclear. The germline gives CDR1 MNHEY, CDR2 SVGAGI. This CDR3 is 13 amino acids long. V shed 5 bases and J shed 7 bases, with 12 bases lying between them. Here the CDR3 reads CASSPRGLNEQFF. DNA for the CDR3: TGTGCCAGCAGTCCCCGTGGCCTGAATGAGCAGTTCTTC.

The chain carries TRBV9 and TRBJ2-5; D possibly corresponds to TRBD2 (5 bases). Germline CDR1 SGDLS, CDR2 YYNGEE. This CDR3 comprises 15 residues. V gave up 0 bases and J gave up 1 base, with 10 bases separating them. CDR3 loop: CASSVAAGAQETQYF. DNA for the CDR3: TGTGCCAGCAGCGTAGCCGCGGGCGCCCAAGAGACCCAGTACTTC.

V is TRBV19 and J is TRBJ2-2; D gene unclear. The CDR3 is 16 residues long. Between the trimmed V and J ends, which lost 6 bases and 0 bases, there was a span of 14 bases. The germline V gene encodes CDR1 LNHDA and CDR2 SQIVND (reference sequence). The CDR3 region is CASRVGRLANTGELFF. CDR3 nucleotides: TGTGCCAGTAGAGTGGGCCGACTGGCGAACACCGGGGAGCTGTTTTTT.

This chain uses TRBV3-1 (or the pseudogene TRBV3-2) with TRBJ1-2; no clear D gene. Per the germline V gene, CDR1 is LGHDT and CDR2 is YNNKEL (reference sequence). Trimming took off 1 base at V and 1 base at J, with 7 bases between the two ends. CDR3 length: 14 amino acids. The CDR3 region is CASSQGRINYGYTF. CDR3 nucleotide sequence: TGTGCCAGCAGCCAAGGTCGGATTAACTATGGCTACACCTTC.

V gene TRBV19 combines with J gene TRBJ1-1; D is undetermined. Germline V gives CDR1 LNHDA, CDR2 SQIVND (reference sequence). V shed 5 bases and J shed 0 bases, with 4 bases lying between them. The CDR3 contains 12 residues. As DNA, the CDR3 is TGTGCCAGTAGTCGGCTGAACACTGAAGCTTTCTTT. This translates into CASSRLNTEAFF.

Written as DNA, the CDR3 is TGTGCCAGCAGTACCATCGGACAGGGCTTTCAAGCTTTCTTT. It encodes CASSTIGQGFQAFF. This chain uses TRBV6-5 with TRBJ1-1; 8 bases align to TRBD1. V trimming: 5 bases; J trimming: 9 bases; junction bases outside the gene matches: 11. Germline lookup yields CDR1 MNHEY and CDR2 SVGAGI. The CDR3 sequence is 14 residues long.

The rearrangement links TRBV24-1 to TRBJ2-1, with 10 bases matching TRBD1. V lost 3 bases, J lost 9 bases, and 10 bases stayed unmatched. The germline gives CDR1 KGHDR, CDR2 SFDVKD. The CDR3 is 16 amino acids. The CDR3, as DNA: TGTGCCACCAGTGATACCGGGACAGGGGATGGAGTTGAGCAGTTCTTC. This sequence encodes CATSDTGTGDGVEQFF.

The J gene is TRBJ2-7, the V gene TRBV6-4, with D unresolved. Trimming cost V 2 bases and J 2 bases, with 13 bases left between them. This CDR3 is 15 amino acids long. CDR1 MRHNA and CDR2 SNTAGT come from the germline V gene. The CDR3 coding sequence is TGTGCCAGCAGTGACCCAGGTGAGCCGGCCTACGAGCAGTACTTC. Amino acid sequence: CASSDPGEPAYEQYF.

This clone came up once. The chain is built from TRBV3-1 (or the pseudogene TRBV3-2) and TRBJ1-4, with TRBD1 identical over 8 bases. Germline assignment: CDR1 LGHDT and CDR2 YNNKEL (reference sequence). This CDR3 has 15 amino acids. The V segment lost 5 bases and the J segment 8 bases; nucleotides outside the gene matches: 10. The CDR3 loop is CASSAQGARGEKLFF. The CDR3 DNA reads as TGTGCCAGCAGCGCCCAGGGGGCGCGAGGAGAAAAACTGTTTTTT.